What follows are 20 T cell receptor beta chains derived from one specimen sequenced in a study of blood T cell repertoires in COVID-19. The protocol was immunoSEQ multiplex PCR, while the TCRdb copy is restricted to in-frame clones and leaves out a portion. The sample holds approximately 100,000 clones, around 90% seen once. The specimen was peripheral blood. These receptors were collected from a human donor with COVID-19, enrolled during active disease. The donor label of this sample is uncertain.

The chain employs TRBV6-5 and TRBJ2-3, with a tentative D call TRBD2 (6 bases). V shed 8 bases and J shed 4 bases, with 13 bases lying between them. This CDR3 comprises 13 residues. Germline CDR1 MNHEY, CDR2 SVGAGI. The CDR3 protein is CASFGGTSDTQYF. The CDR3, as DNA: TGTGCCAGCTTCGGCGGGACTTCAGATACGCAGTATTTT.

The chain is built from TRBV25-1 and TRBJ1-2; D not resolved. The CDR3 length is 18 residues. V lost 2 bases and J lost 3, with 22 bases in between. The germline gives CDR1 MGHDK, CDR2 SYGVNS. The CDR3 loop reads CASSERLPIRGEDYGYTF. DNA for the CDR3: TGTGCCAGCAGTGAACGTCTTCCTATTCGGGGAGAGGACTATGGCTACACCTTC.

This chain uses TRBV24-1 with TRBJ1-1; 8 bases are shared with TRBD1. Germline CDR1 is KGHDR and CDR2 is SFDVKD. Trimming removed 5 bases from V and 7 bases from J; junction bases left unmatched: 20. The CDR3 runs to 18 residues. CDR3 nucleotides: TGTGCCACCAGTGCGGCAGGGGGCTTGGGGGAGTTAGAGGGTGAAGCTTTCTTT. Encoded protein: CATSAAGGLGELEGEAFF.

Only one count was recorded for this clone. This chain joins TRBV7-2 and TRBJ1-6; no definite D call. The germline CDR1 and CDR2 sequences are SGHTA and FQGNSA. With 1 base removed from V and 7 bases from J, the gap between germline ends came to 11 bases. The CDR3 covers 15 residues. In nucleotides, the CDR3 is TGTGCCAGCAGCTTAGAGCTATTCCCCAATTCACCCCTCCACTTT. Residues: CASSLELFPNSPLHF.

The chain combines TRBV7-9 with TRBJ1-1; TRBD1 might be the D (6 bases). The V and J ends lost 5 bases and 1 base respectively, with 17 bases between them. The CDR3 sequence is 16 residues long. Germline lookup yields CDR1 SEHNR and CDR2 FQNEAQ (reference sequence). CDR3 DNA: TGTGCCAGCAGCGAGGTTCTCGGGACACCGAACACTGAAGCTTTCTTT. It is translated as CASSEVLGTPNTEAFF.

The V gene is TRBV11-2, the J gene TRBJ2-7, with 8 positions matching TRBD1. This CDR3 is built from 16 residues. From germline, CDR1 is SGHAT and CDR2 FQNNGV. The V segment lost 3 bases and the J segment 4 bases; nucleotides outside the gene matches: 11. The CDR3, as DNA: TGTGCCAGCAGCTTGACGCAGGGGGCGCCGTCTTACGAGCAGTACTTC. Its translation: CASSLTQGAPSYEQYF. The full variable domain, rest sourced from reference TRBV11-2 and TRBJ2-7, is EAGVAQSPRYKIIEKRQSVAFWCNPISGHATLYWYQQILGQGPKLLIQFQNNGVVDDSQLPKDRFSAERLKGVDSTLKIQPAKLEDSAVYLCASSLTQGAPSYEQYFGPGTRLTVT.

This clone has just a few counts. V gene TRBV29-1 combines with J gene TRBJ1-6; D unresolved. Per germline, CDR1 SQVTM and CDR2 ANQGSEA. The CDR3 runs 13 residues. V lost 6 bases, J lost 6 bases, and 12 bases lay in between. The CDR3 bases are TGCAGCGTCGCCCGGGAGCCTAATTCACCCCTCCACTTT. Translating it yields CSVAREPNSPLHF.

This rearrangement joins TRBV11-2 to TRBJ1-1; D uncertain. V was shortened by 5 bases and J by 4 bases, with 8 bases between the two germline ends. This CDR3 contains 12 residues. Germline CDR1 reads SGHAT; CDR2 reads FQNNGV. The CDR3 reads CASSQEVTEAFF. CDR3 nucleotides: TGTGCCAGCAGCCAGGAGGTCACTGAAGCTTTCTTT.

The gene calls are TRBV5-4 and TRBJ2-2; 8 nucleotides match TRBD2. V shed 0 bases and J 3 bases; nucleotides not matched to a gene: 7. There are 17 residues in the CDR3. The germline V gene has CDR1 SGHNT and CDR2 YYREEE (reference sequence). The CDR3 loop reads CASSLAPGGGYTGELFF. DNA for the CDR3: TGTGCCAGCAGCTTGGCCCCCGGCGGGGGGTACACCGGGGAGCTGTTTTTT.

The gene calls are TRBV5-8 and TRBJ1-5; D remains ambiguous. V dropped 1 base and J dropped 4 bases, with 9 bases sitting between them. The CDR3 is made up of 14 amino acids. Germline V gene lookup returns CDR1 SGHTS and CDR2 YDEGEE. CDR3 sequence: CASSLITANQPQHF. For the CDR3, the DNA is TGTGCCAGCAGCTTGATCACAGCTAATCAGCCCCAGCATTTT.

The J gene is TRBJ2-1, the V gene TRBV7-3, with D possibly TRBD1 on 6 matching bases. V lost 5 bases and J lost 0, with 14 bases in between. CDR3 length: 16 residues. Germline CDR1 is SGHTA and CDR2 is FQGTGA. This chain's CDR3 is CASSGKGVSSYNEQFF. The DNA for the CDR3 is TGTGCCAGCAGCGGGAAGGGGGTTAGCTCCTACAATGAGCAGTTCTTC.

This chain connects TRBV4-1 to TRBJ1-3; D is possibly TRBD1 (6 bases). This CDR3 spans 14 amino acids. Trimming shortened V by 1 base and J by 7 bases, and 11 bases separated the two germline ends. Germline assignment: CDR1 MGHRA and CDR2 YSYEKL. CDR3 in DNA: TGCGCCAGCAGCCAAGGGACAGCCCGCAACACCATATATTTT. Residues: CASSQGTARNTIYF.

In this sample, this clone turned up once. The chain couples TRBV5-1 to TRBJ2-6; D is undetermined. The V gene's germline CDR1 is SGHRS and CDR2 YFSETQ. V was cut by 0 bases and J by 4 bases, with 5 bases left in between. The CDR3 has 14 amino acids. CDR3 region: CASSLAGGANVLTF. CDR3 coding DNA: TGCGCCAGCAGCTTGGCCGGGGGGGCCAACGTCCTGACTTTC.

The chain is built from TRBV19 and TRBJ2-5; D is possibly TRBD1 (5 bases). V lost 1 base and J 3 bases, leaving 9 bases between the germline ends. Germline CDR1 is LNHDA and CDR2 is SQIVND (reference sequence). The CDR3 is made up of 14 amino acids. The CDR3 protein is CASSIGAGKETQYF. In DNA, the CDR3 is TGTGCCAGTAGTATAGGGGCAGGGAAAGAGACCCAGTACTTC.

This clone has just a few counts. The rearrangement uses TRBV2 and TRBJ1-3; weak D call: TRBD1 (5 bases). The CDR3 has 15 residues. Trimming took off 5 bases at V and 1 base at J, with 12 bases between the two ends. The germline CDR1 and CDR2 sequences are SNHLY and FYNNEI. CDR3 DNA sequence: TGTGCCAGCAGTTACAGGTTACGATCTGGAAACACCATATATTTT. This codes for CASSYRLRSGNTIYF. The full variable domain, in which reference TRBV2 and TRBJ1-3 provide the parts outside the CDR3, is EPEVTQTPSHQVTQMGQEVILRCVPISNHLYFYWYRQILGQKVEFLVSFYNNEISEKSEIFDDQFSVERPDGSNFTLKIRSTKLEDSAMYFCASSYRLRSGNTIYFGEGSWLTVV.

This sequence joins TRBV6-5 and TRBJ2-7; 7 bases match TRBD1. This CDR3 is built from 15 residues. Losses at the gene ends were 0 bases for V and 2 bases for J; bases not matched to a gene: 4. Germline V lookup: CDR1 MNHEY, CDR2 SVGAGI. The CDR3 sequence is CASSYSRQGPYEQYF. DNA for the CDR3: TGTGCCAGCAGTTACTCTCGACAGGGACCCTACGAGCAGTACTTC.

This sequence joins TRBV6-6 and TRBJ1-2, with D possibly TRBD1 on 5 matching bases. Germline V gene lookup returns CDR1 MNHNY and CDR2 SVGAGI (reference sequence). The CDR3 totals 15 residues. Deletions cut 5 bases from V and 5 bases from J, with 18 bases between. In DNA form, the CDR3 reads TGTGCCAGCAGTCCCGGTGGGGGGAGTAGTTATGGCTACACCTTC. It is translated as CASSPGGGSSYGYTF.

V gene TRBV5-1 combines with J gene TRBJ1-4, with D uncertain. The germline V and J ends were trimmed by 0 bases and 2 bases, with 8 bases remaining between them. CDR3 length: 15 amino acids. Germline CDR1 and CDR2: SGHRS and YFSETQ. CDR3 amino acids: CASSLDGFTNEKLFF. CDR3 nucleotide sequence: TGCGCCAGCAGCTTGGATGGCTTCACTAATGAAAAACTGTTTTTT. Filled out from reference TRBV5-1 and TRBJ1-4, the complete variable domain reads KAGVTQTPRYLIKTRGQQVTLSCSPISGHRSVSWYQQTPGQGLQFLFEYFSETQRNKGNFPGRFSGRQFSNSRSEMNVSTLELGDSALYLCASSLDGFTNEKLFFGSGTQLSVL.

The rearrangement joins TRBV25-1 to TRBJ1-1; TRBD1 agrees at 8 bases. The CDR3 has 15 residues. Germline V gene data show CDR1 as MGHDK and CDR2 as SYGVNS. J gave up 1 base and V 4 bases, and 5 bases lay outside the gene matches. The CDR3 protein is CASSARTGPNTEAFF. CDR3 sequence (DNA): TGTGCCAGCAGTGCACGGACAGGGCCGAACACTGAAGCTTTCTTT.

This clone appeared once. The chain couples TRBV5-6 to TRBJ1-5; no clear D. The CDR3 is made up of 16 amino acids. Germline-derived CDR1 and CDR2 are SGHDT and YYEEEE. V was pared by 0 bases and J by 1 base, with 11 bases between. In DNA form, the CDR3 reads TGTGCCAGCAGCTTGGCTGGAGGACGGAGCAATCAGCCCCAGCATTTT. Amino acid sequence: CASSLAGGRSNQPQHF.